This section outlines one T cell receptor beta chain sequence together with its context. The data originate from a study of patients and donors after allogeneic stem cell transplantation. J gave up 3 bases and V 1 base, and 18 bases lay outside the gene matches. The germline V gene encodes CDR1 MNHEY and CDR2 SVGAGI. The CDR3 runs 20 residues. MiXCR was run by TCRdb on the RT-PCR reads, yielding one entry per CDR3 protein. The sample carries some 150,000 distinct CDR3 sequences, 37% recorded once. Sequenced: blood, either unsorted or a sorted T cell fraction (not recorded which). The chain carries TRBV6-5 and TRBJ1-3, with 7 nucleotides matching TRBD1. This sequence was found in a human donor who was either an allogeneic HSCT recipient or a stem cell or donor lymphocyte infusion donor (not recorded which). It is not recorded whose cells these are; they may come from a transplant donor. This CDR3 is CASSYYTPLTGDRSGNTIYF. For the CDR3, the DNA is TGTGCCAGCAGTTACTACACACCGCTCACAGGGGATCGGAGTGGAAACACCATATATTTT.